This T cell receptor beta chain was retrieved from a study of T cell repertoires in cytomegalovirus infection (dated by TCRdb to about 2019). Regarding the complete study: The HLA type of each donor mattered for the analysis, because public TCR beta signatures pointed to carriage of CMV infection along with the matching HLA type.

According to the germline V gene, CDR1 reads SGHTA and CDR2 reads FQGNSA. V is cut back by 3 bases and J by 1 base, with 2 bases in the junction unmatched. The CDR3, from cysteine to phenylalanine, totals 14 residues. The kept DNA is CDR3 alone, 42 bases in frame from the first base. What the authors observed across the whole study: In both this cohort and an independent roughly 330-donor cohort, the cumulative frequency of public TCR beta family members distinguished carriers of CMV infection plus the relevant HLA type. The ex vivo response was dominated by HLA-C-restricted CMV-specific TCR beta clonotypes, which also provided the single most frequent clonotype in two of eight donors.

The reads were generated on an Illumina HiSeq 1500. TCRdb reanalyzed the raw reads on its own, using fastp at Q25 for trimming and MiXCR for clone calling, and kept in-frame beta chains. Entries that share a CDR3 protein sequence are merged under the most common genes and DNA. Counted in this sample were around 300,000 distinct CDR3 sequences; more than 20% of them appeared once. Together, the top ten hold around 14% of the sample. This clonotype was recorded many times. This clone's antigen is unknown. No quality values exist for individual bases; no much larger clone is one base distant. The chain is made from TRBV7-2 and TRBJ2-5, with 7 middle bases fitting TRBD1. Sequenced material: PBMCs. The clonotype originates from a human donor in good health (CMV status not recorded). Some clones in this sample may be carry-over from other donors' samples. The DNA sequence follows: TGTGCCAGCAGCTTCCCAGGGGGCCAAGAGACCCAGTACTTC. The encoded protein is CASSFPGGQETQYF.